Listed below are T cell receptor beta chains from one sample, sequenced in a study of CD8 T cells in Susac syndrome. TCRdb redid the calling of the immunoSEQ multiplex PCR reads with MiXCR, one entry per CDR3 protein. The table records some 110,000 distinct CDR3 sequences, approximately 96% of them present only once. Sequencing input: CD4+ T cells from PBMCs. The origin of the receptors is a human donor in good health. CDR3s include the opening cysteine and the closing phenylalanine or tryptophan. A D gene is named only where the DNA matches it firmly. Not all rows give a size; the values are once, few, many and, for expanded clones, a class.

NA TRBJ2-1 once TRBV6-2/TRBV6-3 TGTGCCAACAGTTTAGCGACTCCGTCCTACAATGAGCAGTTCTTC CANSLATPSYNEQFF
NA TRBJ2-5 NA TRBV5-1 TGCGCCAGATACGGGAGAAAGGGAGAGACCCAGTACTTC CARYGRKGETQYF
NA TRBJ2-7 NA TRBV7-8 TGTGCCAGCAGCCCCCGGGCGCAGCCCTACGAGCAGTACTTC CASSPRAQPYEQYF
TRBD1 TRBJ2-5 NA TRBV7-9 TGTGCCAGCAGCTTAACAGGGGGCCGTCAAGAGACCCAGTACTTC CASSLTGGRQETQYF
TRBD2 TRBJ2-5 NA TRBV4-1 TGCGCCAGCAGCCAAGTCAACATGGGACTGCTAGCGGGAGAGACCCAGTACTTC CASSQVNMGLLAGETQYF
TRBD1 TRBJ1-4 NA TRBV6-1 TGTGCCAGCAGTGGATGGACAGGACCTGCAACTAATGAAAAACTGTTTTTT CASSGWTGPATNEKLFF
NA TRBJ2-7 NA TRBV14 TGTGCCAGCAGCCGCGGACCTTCGTCTTGGGAGCAGTACTTC CASSRGPSSWEQYF
TRBD1 TRBJ2-2 NA TRBV20-1 TGCAGTGCGAGAGGGGGCCCGAACACCGGGGAGCTGTTTTTT CSARGGPNTGELFF
TRBD1 TRBJ1-2 NA TRBV5-1 TGCGCCAGCAGCTTGGGGGACAGGGGCTACAGTGGCTACACCTTC CASSLGDRGYSGYTF
TRBD1 TRBJ1-2 NA TRBV20-1 TGCAGTGCAGGCTCCGGGACAGGGGGCGTTGGTTATGGCTACACCTTC CSAGSGTGGVGYGYTF
NA TRBJ1-2 NA TRBV30 TGTGCCTGGACAAGTTGGCAGGGTTATGGCTACACCTTC CAWTSWQGYGYTF
NA TRBJ1-5 NA TRBV6-2/TRBV6-3 TGTGCCAGCAGCCTACAGGGATATCAGCCCCAGCATTTT CASSLQGYQPQHF
NA TRBJ1-2 NA TRBV29-1 TGCAGCGTCCGGAGGGACTATGGCTACACCTTC CSVRRDYGYTF
TRBD2 TRBJ2-7 NA TRBV7-2 TGTGCCAGCAGCTCCGTCCTAGCGGGAGGAGGAGAGCAGTACTTC CASSSVLAGGGEQYF
NA TRBJ2-5 once TRBV29-1 TGCAGCGTTCGTCCGCAAGAGACCCAGTACTTC CSVRPQETQYF
NA TRBJ2-7 NA TRBV20-1 TGCAGTGCTCAGAGGGGAGGGACAGATTCCTCTCCCTACGAGCAGTACTTC CSAQRGGTDSSPYEQYF
NA TRBJ2-1 NA TRBV25-1 TGTGCCAGCAGTTCCCCGGGACAAGGGCAGTTCTTC CASSSPGQGQFF
TRBD1 TRBJ2-6 NA TRBV7-8 TGTGCCAGCAGGCCCTCGAGGGGGCTGTATGGGGCCAACGTCCTGACTTTC CASRPSRGLYGANVLTF